The text below deals with one TCR beta chain. What antigen it recognizes has not been identified. No much larger clone exists at a distance of one base, and base qualities are not known. Donors were healthy HIV-negative adults with no recently reported acute infections or vaccinations. Only Caucasian adults living in Nashville, Tennessee, USA were represented among the donors. Magnetic negative selection was used to enrich CD4+ T cells, after which naive cells were positively selected on CD45RA and the negative fraction became the memory subset. After blood collection by leukapheresis, PBMCs were isolated using Ficoll-Histopaque density gradient centrifugation and then cryopreserved in the vapor phase of liquid nitrogen. Analytical flow cytometry was used to check the purity and quantity of every magnetically sorted T cell population. From each sorted fraction, genomic DNA was isolated and quantified by UV absorbance on a Nanodrop 2000c.

CDR1 and CDR2 were assigned from the germline V gene as SGHAT and FQNNGV. The CDR3 measures 14 amino acids from cysteine to phenylalanine. The sequence is cut down to CDR3 DNA, 42 bases in frame from base 1. These data are taken from a study of shared clonotypes between healthy human individuals (dated by TCRdb to 2018 to 2021). For context, the study as a whole: A couple of women and three men aged 18 to 49 years were included in the cohort. For each donor, three plates each were used for CD4 naive and CD4 memory, two plates were used for CD8 naive, and one plate was used for CD8 memory. The study deeply sequenced blood TCR repertoires of 5 or 6 healthy adults to estimate repertoire size and the extent of clonotype sharing between individuals. To increase sequencing depth and limit assay-specific biases, different laboratories used diverse techniques to prepare libraries and sequence TCR repertoires. Each donor's leukapheresis produced roughly between roughly 0.9 and 8.9 billion PBMCs. Here is what the overall study found, with its caveats: Pairwise subsampling led to the expectation that sequencing depth would affect the degree of clonotype sharing among donors. Roughly 5% of naive CD4, 3.5% of naive CD8, roughly 2.5% of memory CD4, and 0.4% of memory CD8 clonotypes were shared across several donors. Sampling was limited to blood, and TCR repertoires in tissue likely differ from TCR repertoires in blood. Rarefaction of sorted-subset datasets indicated incomplete sequencing despite the large sequencing depth. Larger estimated clonotype richness was generally found for naive subsets than for memory subsets. Compared with non-shared clonotypes, clonotypes shared by all four sorted-subset donors had higher generation probabilities. The small number of donors limited the genetic and exposure-history diversity represented.

Using the deep immunoSEQ assay, TCR CDR3 regions were amplified from genomic DNA by multiplex PCR. Extracted genomic DNA from each cell subset was spread evenly across all wells of several immunoSEQ 96-well plates, with each plate serving as a replicate. For sorted subsets, about 200 ng genomic DNA, equal to some 30,000 T cell genomes, was loaded into each replicate PCR. The purified libraries were quantified using a Qubit 3.0 fluorometer, sized with a Bioanalyzer 2100, and then quantified again using the KAPA Library Quantification kit. Each immunoSEQ 96-well plate was sequenced on its own single-read 150-cycle Illumina NextSeq 550 flow cell. Processing in the source paper ran as follows. Because the immunoSEQ output included only junctional sequences and no quality scores, the filtering could not be the same as the filtering used for full-length reads. Sequences were annotated with PyIR, a Python wrapper for IgBLAST v1.9, and V/J genes and CDR3 were assigned using IMGT germline references. Reads were removed for weak V/J assignments (E-value above 1e-6), missing CDR3, stop codons, out-of-frame junctions, or ambiguous translated residues. A V3J clonotype was defined by an identical inferred V gene, J gene, and CDR3 amino acid sequence. Percentage overlap between repertoires was calculated by dividing the number of shared unique clonotypes by the size of the smaller repertoire. Repertoire richness was assessed with RTK rarefaction, the Chao1 estimator, and Recon v2.1 estimates of unobserved clonotypes. For all TCRbeta clonotypes obtained by the gDNA method from a few donors, generation probabilities were computed with OLGA. Drawn from immuneACCESS, this table holds only the in-frame rearrangements with V and J called that TCRdb kept. Clones are partly lost; checked studies trace under half to an unresolved V gene and leave the rest unexplained. Clone size and the V and J calls come from that table; the DNA yielded D and trimming. Present in this sample are about a million clones, approximately 80% of which were seen just once. The top ten constitute over 0.8% of the sample.

The sequenced sample was memory CD4+ T cells from PBMCs. In the paper's terms, the cell subset or site label means: CD45RA-negative fraction. Here the chain combines TRBV11-2 and TRBJ2-5; confidence is insufficient to name the D gene. The J call may be in error: the DNA end matches TRBJ2-7 better. The origin of this receptor is a man aged 18 to 30 in good health. Some clones in this sample may be carry-over from other donors' samples. The DNA sequence reads TGTGCCAGCAGCTTAGACCCCCAGGTCCACGAGCAGTACTTC. It specifies CASSLDPQVHEQYF.